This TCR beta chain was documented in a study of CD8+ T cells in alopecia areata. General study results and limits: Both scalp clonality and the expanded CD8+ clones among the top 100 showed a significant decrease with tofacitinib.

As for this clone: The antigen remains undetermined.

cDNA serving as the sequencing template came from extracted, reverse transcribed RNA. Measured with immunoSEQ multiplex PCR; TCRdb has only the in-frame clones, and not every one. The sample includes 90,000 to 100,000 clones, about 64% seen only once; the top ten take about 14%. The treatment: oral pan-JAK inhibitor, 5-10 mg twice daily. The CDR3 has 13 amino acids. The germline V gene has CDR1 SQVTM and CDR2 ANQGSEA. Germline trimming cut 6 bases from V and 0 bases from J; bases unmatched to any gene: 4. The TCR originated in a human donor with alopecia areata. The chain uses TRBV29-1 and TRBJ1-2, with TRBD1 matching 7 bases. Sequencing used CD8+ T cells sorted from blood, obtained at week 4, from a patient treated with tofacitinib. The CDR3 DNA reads TGCAGCGTGCGACAGGGTACTAACTATGGCTACACCTTC. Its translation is CSVRQGTNYGYTF.